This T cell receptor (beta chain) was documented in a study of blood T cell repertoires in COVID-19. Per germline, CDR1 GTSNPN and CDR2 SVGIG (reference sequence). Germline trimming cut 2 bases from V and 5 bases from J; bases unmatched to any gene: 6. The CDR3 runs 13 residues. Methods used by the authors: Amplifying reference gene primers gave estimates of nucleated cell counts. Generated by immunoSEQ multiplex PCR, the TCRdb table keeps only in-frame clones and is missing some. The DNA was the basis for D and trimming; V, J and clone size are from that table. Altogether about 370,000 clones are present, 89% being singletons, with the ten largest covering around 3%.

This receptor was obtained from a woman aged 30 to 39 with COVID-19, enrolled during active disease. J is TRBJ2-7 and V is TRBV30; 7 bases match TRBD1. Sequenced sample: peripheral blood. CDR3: CAWSSDRAHEQYV. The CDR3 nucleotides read TGTGCCTGGAGTTCTGACAGGGCCCACGAGCAGTACGTC.